Detailed here is one TCR beta chain. The entry originates in a study of blood T cell repertoires in COVID-19. Study background: Italy, Spain and the United States were the sources of the convalescent and acute COVID-19 samples. The cDNA or gDNA used as material had been derived from T cells, B-cell-depleted T cells, or PBMCs.

V was shortened by 3 bases and J by 5 bases, with 20 bases between the two germline ends. The CDR3 totals 17 residues. The V gene's germline CDR1 is GTSNPN and CDR2 SVGIG (reference sequence). Source study methods: The authors estimated nucleated cell counts from reference gene primer amplification. Using immunoSEQ multiplex PCR, the repertoire was profiled, and TCRdb retains in-frame clones only, with some absent. The V and J calls and the clone size are those of that table, but D and trimming were determined from the DNA. Of hundreds of thousands of clones detected, 65% to 80% appear once; the ten largest clones hold 4% to 4.5%.

The sequenced sample consisted of peripheral blood. This TCR was recovered from a woman in her 40s with active or convalescent COVID-19. This rearrangement joins TRBV30 to TRBJ2-6, with D perhaps matching TRBD2 (7 bases). As DNA, the CDR3 is TGTGCCTGGAGCGAGGAAAAGGGGGGGGTCTGGGCCAACGTCCTGACTTTC. This translates into CAWSEEKGGVWANVLTF.